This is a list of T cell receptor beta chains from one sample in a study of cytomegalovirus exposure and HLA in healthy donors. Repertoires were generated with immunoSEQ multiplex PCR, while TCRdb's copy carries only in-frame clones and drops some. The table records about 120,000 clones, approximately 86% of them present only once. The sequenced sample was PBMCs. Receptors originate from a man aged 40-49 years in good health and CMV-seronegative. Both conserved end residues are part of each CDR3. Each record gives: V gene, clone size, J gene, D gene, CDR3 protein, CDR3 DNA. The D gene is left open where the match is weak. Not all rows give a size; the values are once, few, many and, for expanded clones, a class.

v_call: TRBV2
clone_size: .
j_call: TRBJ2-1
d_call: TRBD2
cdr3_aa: CASNPRAGGAGEQFF
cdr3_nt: TGTGCCAGCAACCCAAGGGCCGGGGGGGCCGGTGAGCAGTTCTTC

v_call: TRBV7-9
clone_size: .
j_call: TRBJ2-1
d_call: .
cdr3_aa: CASIQRDNPNNEQFF
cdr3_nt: TGTGCCAGCATCCAAAGGGACAATCCAAACAATGAGCAGTTCTTC

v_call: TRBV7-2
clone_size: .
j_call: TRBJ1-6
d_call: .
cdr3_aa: CASSLNNNSPLHF
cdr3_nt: TGTGCCAGCAGCTTAAACAATAATTCACCCCTCCACTTT

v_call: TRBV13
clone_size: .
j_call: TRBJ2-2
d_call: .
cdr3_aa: CASSWAPNTGELFF
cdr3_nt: TGTGCCAGCAGCTGGGCACCGAACACCGGGGAGCTGTTTTTT

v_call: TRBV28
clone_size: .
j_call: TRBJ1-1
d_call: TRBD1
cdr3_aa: CASSPTGFQMNTEAFF
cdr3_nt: TGTGCCAGCAGTCCGACAGGGTTCCAAATGAACACTGAAGCTTTCTTT

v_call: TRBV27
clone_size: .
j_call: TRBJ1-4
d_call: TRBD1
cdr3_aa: CASSDRAQGELFF
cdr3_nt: TGTGCCAGCAGTGACAGGGCGCAGGGGGAACTGTTTTTT

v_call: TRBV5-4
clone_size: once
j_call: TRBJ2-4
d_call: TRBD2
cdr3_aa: CASSLGLAGGGAKNIQYF
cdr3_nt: TGTGCCAGCAGCTTGGGACTAGCGGGGGGGGGAGCCAAAAACATTCAGTACTTC

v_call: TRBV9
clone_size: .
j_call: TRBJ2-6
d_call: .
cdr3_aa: CASSVAGSGANVLTF
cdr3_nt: TGTGCCAGCAGCGTAGCAGGGTCTGGGGCCAACGTCCTGACTTTC

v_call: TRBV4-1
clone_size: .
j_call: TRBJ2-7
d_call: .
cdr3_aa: CASSQETGPSYEQYF
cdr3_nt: TGCGCCAGCAGCCAAGAGACAGGACCCTCCTACGAGCAGTACTTC

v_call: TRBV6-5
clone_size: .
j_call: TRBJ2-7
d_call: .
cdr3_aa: CASSALSPYEQYF
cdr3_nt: TGTGCCAGCAGCGCACTTAGTCCCTACGAGCAGTACTTC

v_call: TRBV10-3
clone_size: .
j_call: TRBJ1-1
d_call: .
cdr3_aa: CAISGPRVEGTEAFF
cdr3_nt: TGTGCCATCAGTGGACCCAGGGTGGAGGGCACTGAAGCTTTCTTT

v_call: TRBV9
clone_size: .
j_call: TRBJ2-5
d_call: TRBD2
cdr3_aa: CASSPRSSGEETQYF
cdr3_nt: TGTGCCAGCAGCCCCCGTAGTAGCGGGGAAGAGACCCAGTACTTC

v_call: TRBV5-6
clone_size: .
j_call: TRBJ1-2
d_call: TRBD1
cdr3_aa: CASSGFGQGANYGYTF
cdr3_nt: TGTGCCAGCAGCGGGTTCGGACAGGGGGCGAACTATGGCTACACCTTC

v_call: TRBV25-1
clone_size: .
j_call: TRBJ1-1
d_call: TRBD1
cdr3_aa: CASSGQGRSEAFF
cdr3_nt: TGTGCCAGCAGTGGACAGGGTAGGTCTGAAGCTTTCTTT